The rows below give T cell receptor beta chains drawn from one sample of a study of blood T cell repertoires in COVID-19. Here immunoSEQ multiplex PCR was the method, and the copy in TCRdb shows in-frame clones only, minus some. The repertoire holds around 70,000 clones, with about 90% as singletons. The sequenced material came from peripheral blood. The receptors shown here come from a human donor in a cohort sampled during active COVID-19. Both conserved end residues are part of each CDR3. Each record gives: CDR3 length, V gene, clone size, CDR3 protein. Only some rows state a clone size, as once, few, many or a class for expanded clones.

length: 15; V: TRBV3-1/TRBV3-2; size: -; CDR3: CASSQDSGGWAEQFF
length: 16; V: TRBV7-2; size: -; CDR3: CASSLMGTEIPYEQYF
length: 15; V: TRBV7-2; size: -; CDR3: CASSLRGPLYNEQFF
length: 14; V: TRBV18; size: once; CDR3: CASSFSGRPETQYF
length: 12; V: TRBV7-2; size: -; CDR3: CASSPGFGGYTF
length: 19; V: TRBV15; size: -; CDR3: CATSRTGTGPHESGNTIYF
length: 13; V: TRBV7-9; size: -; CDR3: CASNGAGLGEQFF
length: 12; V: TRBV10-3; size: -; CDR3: CAISDSNTEAFF
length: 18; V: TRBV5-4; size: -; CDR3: CASSLSVRGPTNTGELFF
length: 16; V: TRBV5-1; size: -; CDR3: CASSTESGRSYNEQFF
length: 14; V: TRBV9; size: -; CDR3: CASSALTENTEAFF
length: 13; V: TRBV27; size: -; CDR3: CASRQQRQETQYF
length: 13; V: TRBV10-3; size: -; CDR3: CAISERLGETQYF
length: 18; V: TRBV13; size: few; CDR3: CASSPVTGTGGLGNTIYF
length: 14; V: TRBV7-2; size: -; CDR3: CASIPDRENTEAFF
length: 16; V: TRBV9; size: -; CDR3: CASSVAGGQDGHGYTF
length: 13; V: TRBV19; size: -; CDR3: CASRLGQFNEQFF
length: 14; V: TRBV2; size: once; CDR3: CASMKGGDAYEQYF
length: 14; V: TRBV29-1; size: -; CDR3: CSAPGRQRNTEAFF
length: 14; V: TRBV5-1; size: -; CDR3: CASRGGVNQETQYF
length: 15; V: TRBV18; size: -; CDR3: CASSEDRGTSYGYTF
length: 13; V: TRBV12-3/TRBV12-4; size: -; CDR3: CASSLTGNTEAFF
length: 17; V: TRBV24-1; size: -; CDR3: CATSESGLAGGTGELFF
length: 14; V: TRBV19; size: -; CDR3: CASSIGGAGNTIYF
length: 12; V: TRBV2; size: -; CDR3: CASSKQGSPGFF
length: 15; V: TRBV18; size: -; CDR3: CASSPGSGSGNTIYF
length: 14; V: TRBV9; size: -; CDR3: CASSPRLAADTQYF
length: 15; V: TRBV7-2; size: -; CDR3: CASSLGLGALYEQYF
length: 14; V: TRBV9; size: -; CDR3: CASSVAASSYEQYF
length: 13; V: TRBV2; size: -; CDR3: CASSVRMNTEAFF
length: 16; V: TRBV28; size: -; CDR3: CASSLVGVSGANVLTF
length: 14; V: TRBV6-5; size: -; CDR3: CASSTSGSAYEQYF
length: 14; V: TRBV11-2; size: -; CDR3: CASSLVAGGETQYF
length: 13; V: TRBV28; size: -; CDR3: CASRGDTQETQYF
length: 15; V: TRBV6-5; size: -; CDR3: CASSHPGQGAVGYTF
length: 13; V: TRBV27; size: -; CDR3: CASSLSNWQEAFF